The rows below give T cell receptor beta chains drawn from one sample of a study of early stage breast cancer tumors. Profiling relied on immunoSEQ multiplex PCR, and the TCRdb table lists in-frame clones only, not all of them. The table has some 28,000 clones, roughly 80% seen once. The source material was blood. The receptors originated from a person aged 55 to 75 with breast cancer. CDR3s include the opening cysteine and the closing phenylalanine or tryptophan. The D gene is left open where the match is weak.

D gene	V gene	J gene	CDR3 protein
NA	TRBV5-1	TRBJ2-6	CASSLGGPGANVLTF
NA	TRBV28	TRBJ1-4	CASSLYRAGGHEKLFF
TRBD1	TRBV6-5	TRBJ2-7	CASRTGTGSSYEQYF
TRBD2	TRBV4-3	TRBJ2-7	CASSQEESGRAYEQYF
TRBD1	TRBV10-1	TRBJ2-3	CASSKGANTDTQYF
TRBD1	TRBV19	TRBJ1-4	CASRMGQLNEKLFF
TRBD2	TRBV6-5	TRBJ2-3	CASSYSGRTDTQYF
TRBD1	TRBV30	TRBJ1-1	CARSGTGGLHGTTEAFF
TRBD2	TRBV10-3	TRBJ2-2	CASGTSGNTGELFF
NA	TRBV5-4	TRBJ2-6	CASTSPLGANVLTF
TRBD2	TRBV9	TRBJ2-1	CASSASGSYPEQFF
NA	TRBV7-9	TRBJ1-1	CASSLVQMNTEAFF
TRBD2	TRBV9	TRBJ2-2	CASSVSSGSRGGELFF
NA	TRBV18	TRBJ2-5	CASSLQGGETQYF
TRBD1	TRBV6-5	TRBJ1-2	CASSYDRGSHYGYTF
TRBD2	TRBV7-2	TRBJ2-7	CASSPGTSGRSAYEQYF
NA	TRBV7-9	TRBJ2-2	CASSLWGSTGELFF
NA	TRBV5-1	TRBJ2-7	CASSLHREGSYEQYF
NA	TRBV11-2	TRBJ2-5	CASSLDGGSGETQYF